The source of this TCR beta chain is a study of CD8 T cells in ankylosing spondylitis. The study's findings and limits: Ankylosing spondylitis blood appeared to be characterized by a TCR beta motif of 7 to 9 highly homologous variants. Past research had described some motif variants in reactive arthritis synovial fluid and blood. Clones tied to disease were said to be significantly enriched in matched ankylosing spondylitis synovial fluid.

On this clonotype: The antigen remains unidentified.

Quantitative barcoded 5'-RACE was used to prepare TCR beta libraries. TCRdb ran MiXCR on the 5' RACE reads and lists one entry per CDR3 protein. The table includes 350,000 to 450,000 distinct CDR3 sequences, about 20% detected once. The germline V and J ends were trimmed by 6 bases and 8 bases, with 20 bases remaining between them. There are 14 residues in the CDR3. The germline V gene has CDR1 SQVTM and CDR2 ANQGSEA. The TCR was taken from a male donor with ankylosing spondylitis or in good health (not recorded which). Specimen: blood, either unsorted or a sorted T cell fraction (not recorded which). The gene calls are TRBV29-1 and TRBJ2-1; perhaps TRBD1 as D (7 bases). The CDR3 DNA follows: TGCAGCGTCCCCGGAGGGGGCCGCTTAGATGAGCAGTTCTTC. The encoded protein is CSVPGGGRLDEQFF.